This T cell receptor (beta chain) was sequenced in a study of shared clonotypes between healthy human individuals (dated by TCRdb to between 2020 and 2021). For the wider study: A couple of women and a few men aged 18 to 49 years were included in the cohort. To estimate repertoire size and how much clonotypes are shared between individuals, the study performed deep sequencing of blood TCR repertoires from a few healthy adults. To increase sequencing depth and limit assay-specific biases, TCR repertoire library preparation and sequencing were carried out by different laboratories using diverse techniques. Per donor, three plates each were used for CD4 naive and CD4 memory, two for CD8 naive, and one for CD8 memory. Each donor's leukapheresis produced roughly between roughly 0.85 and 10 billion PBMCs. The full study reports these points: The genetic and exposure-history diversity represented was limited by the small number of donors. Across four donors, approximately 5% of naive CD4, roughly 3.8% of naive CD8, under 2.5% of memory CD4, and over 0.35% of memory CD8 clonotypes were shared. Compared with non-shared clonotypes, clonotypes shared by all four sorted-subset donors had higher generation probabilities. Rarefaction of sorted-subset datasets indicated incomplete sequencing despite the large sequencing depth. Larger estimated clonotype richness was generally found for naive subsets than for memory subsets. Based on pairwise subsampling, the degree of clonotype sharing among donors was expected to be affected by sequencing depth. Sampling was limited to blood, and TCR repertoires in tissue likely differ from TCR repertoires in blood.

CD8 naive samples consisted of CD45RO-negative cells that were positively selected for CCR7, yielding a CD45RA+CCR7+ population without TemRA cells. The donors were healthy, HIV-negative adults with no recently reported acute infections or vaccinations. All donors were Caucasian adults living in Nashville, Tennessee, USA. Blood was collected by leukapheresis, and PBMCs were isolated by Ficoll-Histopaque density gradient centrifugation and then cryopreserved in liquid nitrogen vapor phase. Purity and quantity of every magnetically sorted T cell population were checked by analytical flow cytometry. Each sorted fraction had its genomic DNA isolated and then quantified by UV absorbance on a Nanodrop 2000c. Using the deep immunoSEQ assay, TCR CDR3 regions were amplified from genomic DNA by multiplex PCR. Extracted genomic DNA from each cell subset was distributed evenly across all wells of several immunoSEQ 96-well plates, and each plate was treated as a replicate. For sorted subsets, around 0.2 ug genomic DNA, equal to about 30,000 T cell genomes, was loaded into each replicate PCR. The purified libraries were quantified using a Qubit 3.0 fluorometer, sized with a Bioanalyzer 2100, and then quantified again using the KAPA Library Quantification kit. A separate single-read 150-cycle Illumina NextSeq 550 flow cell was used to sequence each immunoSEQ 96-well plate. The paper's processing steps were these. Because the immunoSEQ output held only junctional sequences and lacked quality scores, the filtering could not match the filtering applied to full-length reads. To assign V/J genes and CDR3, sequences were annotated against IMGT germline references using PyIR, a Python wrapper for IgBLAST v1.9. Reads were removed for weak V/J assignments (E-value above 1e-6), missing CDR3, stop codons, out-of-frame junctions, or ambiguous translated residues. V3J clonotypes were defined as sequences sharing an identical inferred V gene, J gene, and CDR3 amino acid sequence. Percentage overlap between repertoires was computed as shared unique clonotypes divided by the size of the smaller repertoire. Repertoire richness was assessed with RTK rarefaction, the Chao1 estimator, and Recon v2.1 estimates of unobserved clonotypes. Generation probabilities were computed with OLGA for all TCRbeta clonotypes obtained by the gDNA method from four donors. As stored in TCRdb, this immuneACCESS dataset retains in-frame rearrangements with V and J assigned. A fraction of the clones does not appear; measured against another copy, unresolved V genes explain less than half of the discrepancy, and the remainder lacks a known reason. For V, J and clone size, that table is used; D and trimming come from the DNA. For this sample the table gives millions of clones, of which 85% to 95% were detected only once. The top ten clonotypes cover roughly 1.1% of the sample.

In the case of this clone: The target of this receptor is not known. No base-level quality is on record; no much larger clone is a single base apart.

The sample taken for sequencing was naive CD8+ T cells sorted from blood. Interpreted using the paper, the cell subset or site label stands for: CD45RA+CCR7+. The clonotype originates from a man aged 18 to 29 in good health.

The sequence in DNA is TGTGCCAGCAGCTCCGGGACAGGGGTGATCCATGGAGCAGATACGCAGTATTTT. Protein translation: CASSSGTGVIHGADTQYF. The chain is assembled from TRBV5-4 and TRBJ2-3, with TRBD1 identical over 10 junction bases. CDR1 and CDR2, per the germline V gene (reference sequence), are SGHNT and YYREEE. CDR3 length: 18 amino acids, cysteine to phenylalanine. This entry keeps only the CDR3 DNA: 54 bases, framed from base 1. The junction shows trimming of 3 bases on V and 4 bases on J, and the gene matches do not reach 14 bases of it.